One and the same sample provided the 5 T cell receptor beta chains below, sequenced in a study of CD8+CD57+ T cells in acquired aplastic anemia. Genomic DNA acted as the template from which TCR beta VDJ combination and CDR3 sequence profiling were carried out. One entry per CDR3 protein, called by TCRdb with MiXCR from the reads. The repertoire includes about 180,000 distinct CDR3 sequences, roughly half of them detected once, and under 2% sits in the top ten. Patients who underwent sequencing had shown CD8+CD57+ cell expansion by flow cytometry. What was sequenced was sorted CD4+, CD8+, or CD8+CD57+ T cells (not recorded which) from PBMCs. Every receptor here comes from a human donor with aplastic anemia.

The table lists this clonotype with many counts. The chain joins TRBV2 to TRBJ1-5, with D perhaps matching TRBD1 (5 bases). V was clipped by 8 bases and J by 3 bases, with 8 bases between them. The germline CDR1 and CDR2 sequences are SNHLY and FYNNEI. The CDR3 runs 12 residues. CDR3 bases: TGTGCCAGCGGGGGAAACAATCAGCCCCAGCATTTT. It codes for CASGGNNQPQHF.

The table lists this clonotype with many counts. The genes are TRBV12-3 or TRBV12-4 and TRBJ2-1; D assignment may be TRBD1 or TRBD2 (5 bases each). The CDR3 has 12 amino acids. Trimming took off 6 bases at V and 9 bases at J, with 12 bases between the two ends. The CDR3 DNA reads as TGTGCCAGCAGCAAAGGGACGGGTGAGCAGTTCTTC. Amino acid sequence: CASSKGTGEQFF.

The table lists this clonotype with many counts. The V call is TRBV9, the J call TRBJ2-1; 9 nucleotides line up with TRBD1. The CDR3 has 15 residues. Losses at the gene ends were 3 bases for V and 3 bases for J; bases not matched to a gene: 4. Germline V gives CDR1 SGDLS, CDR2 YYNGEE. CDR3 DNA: TGTGCCAGCAGCGAAGGACAGGGGTACTACAATGAGCAGTTCTTC. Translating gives CASSEGQGYYNEQFF.

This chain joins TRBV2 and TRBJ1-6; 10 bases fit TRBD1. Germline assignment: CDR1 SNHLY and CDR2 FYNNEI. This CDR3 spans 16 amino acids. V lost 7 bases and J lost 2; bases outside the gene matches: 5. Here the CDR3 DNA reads TGTGCCAGCAAAGACAGGGGGCTGACCTATAATTCACCCCTCCACTTT. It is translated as CASKDRGLTYNSPLHF.

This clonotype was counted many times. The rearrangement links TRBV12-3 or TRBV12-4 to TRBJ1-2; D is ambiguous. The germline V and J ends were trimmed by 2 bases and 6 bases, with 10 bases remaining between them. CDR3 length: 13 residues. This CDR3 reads CASSLRQSHGYTF. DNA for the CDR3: TGTGCCAGCAGTTTAAGGCAAAGCCATGGCTACACCTTC.